This T cell receptor (beta chain) was captured by sequencing in a study of T cells in Graves' hyperthyroidism and ophthalmopathy. The study's findings and limits: Using 13 V-J features, a model discriminated ophthalmopathy from stable hyperthyroidism. Blood held most thyroid clonotypes expanded above 0.001 frequency.

The CDR3 loop spans 14 amino acids. Per germline, CDR1 SGHNT and CDR2 YENEEA. Trimming cost V 3 bases and J 7 bases; bases outside gene matches: 5. The table lists this clonotype with many counts. As yet, its antigen is unknown. The PBMCs were sourced from fresh peripheral blood (about 9.6 ml). RNA transcripts gave rise to amplified TCR beta CDR3 regions. The study used the HTBI primer set for a first-round RT-PCR of the TCR CDR3. TCRdb used MiXCR to reprocess the multiplex PCR reads, holding one entry per CDR3 protein. Of 300,000 or so distinct CDR3 sequences listed, about 21% are singletons. Sequenced: blood. This sequence originates from a woman in her forties or fifties with Graves' hyperthyroidism. The genes are TRBV11-3 and TRBJ1-4; 7 bases are a match to TRBD1. The CDR3 protein is CASSFRGLGEKLFF. The CDR3 DNA reads as TGTGCCAGCAGCTTTAGGGGGCTTGGTGAAAAACTGTTTTTT.